This T cell receptor beta chain is drawn from a study of blood T cell repertoires in COVID-19 (dated by TCRdb to the early 2020s). Turning to the overall study: Collaborator samples came from the United States, Italy and Spain and covered acute and convalescent phases of COVID-19. A freely available public database, intended as a resource for researchers studying the immune response to SARS-CoV-2, is where the repertoires were released. Nearly every sample came with metadata listing a de-identified subject ID, COVID-19 status, age in years and sex. The prospective study material was composed of cDNA or gDNA derived from T cells, B-cell-depleted T cells, or PBMCs. HLA class I and class II types, where available, came from metadata supplied by the sample provider rather than from assay-based typing. The samples were drawn from two sources: the first 160 participants of the ongoing ImmuneRACE study, and approximately 1,300 subjects contributed by 6 global collaborators. Deeply sampled blood TCRbeta repertoires from subjects exposed to, actively infected with, or recovered from COVID-19 were included in the dataset.

The immunoSEQ Assay, a bias-controlled multiplex PCR, was used to amplify TCRbeta CDR3 regions from genomic DNA. Per the source publication's procedure: The number of nucleated cells in each sample was estimated from the amplification of reference gene primers within the assay. To quantify the absolute abundance of each unique TCRbeta CDR3 rearrangement, sequence reads were collapsed and filtered. For each sample, productive Simpson clonality was calculated as the square root of Simpson's diversity index over productive rearrangements. Entries here come from immuneACCESS through TCRdb and include only in-frame sequences with V and J called. Some clones fail to appear in such tables; in the studies checked, an unresolved V gene covers under half of the shortfall, and the cause of the remainder is unknown. V and J calls and clone size are given by that table; D and trimming were obtained from the DNA. The sample contains some 140,000 clones, 65% to 90% of them found a single time. Jointly, the top ten make up over 10% of the sample.

Results the study describes overall, beyond this receptor: The amount of clinical and demographic metadata varied by source and participant and was provided uncurated.

Concerning this clone: The antigen this receptor binds is unknown. No qualities accompany the bases; no much larger clone lies one base away.

Measured from the cysteine to the phenylalanine, the CDR3 is 15 residues long. The only DNA kept is the CDR3, 45 bases in frame from the first base. V lost 8 bases and J lost 5 bases, and the count of bases not matched to a germline gene is 14. From a lookup of the germline V gene (reference sequence), CDR1 and CDR2 are LNHDA and SQIVND. One collaborating source in Seattle enrolled patients while the patients were actively infected and followed the patients over time throughout the course of disease. Whole blood was collected in K2EDTA tubes by collaborating institutions according to the institutions' own protocols. For TCRbeta analysis, collaborators shipped samples in one of three forms: frozen whole blood, isolated PBMCs, or DNA extracted from either of those sample types.

Recombination connected TRBV19 to TRBJ1-1, with TRBD1 matching 7 junction bases. The receptor was derived from a woman aged 55-69 years with COVID-19, enrolled during active disease. The specimen was peripheral blood. In nucleotides, the sequence is TGTGCCAGTCTACCCCTACAGGGGAAGCGAACTGAAGCTTTCTTT. It codes for CASLPLQGKRTEAFF.